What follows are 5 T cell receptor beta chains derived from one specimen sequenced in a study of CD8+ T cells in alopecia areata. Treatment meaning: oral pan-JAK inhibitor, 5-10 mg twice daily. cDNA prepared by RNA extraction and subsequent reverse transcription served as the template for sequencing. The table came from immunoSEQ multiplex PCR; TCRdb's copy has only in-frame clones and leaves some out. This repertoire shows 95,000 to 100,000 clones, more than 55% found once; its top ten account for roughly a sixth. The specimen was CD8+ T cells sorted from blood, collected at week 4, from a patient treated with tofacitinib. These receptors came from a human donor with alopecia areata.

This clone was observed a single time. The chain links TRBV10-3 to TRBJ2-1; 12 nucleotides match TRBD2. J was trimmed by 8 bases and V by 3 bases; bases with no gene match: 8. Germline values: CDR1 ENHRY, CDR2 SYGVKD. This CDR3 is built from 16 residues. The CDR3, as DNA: TGTGCCATCAGTGACCTAGCGGGGGGGCTTTATGATGAGCAGTTCTTC. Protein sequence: CAISDLAGGLYDEQFF.

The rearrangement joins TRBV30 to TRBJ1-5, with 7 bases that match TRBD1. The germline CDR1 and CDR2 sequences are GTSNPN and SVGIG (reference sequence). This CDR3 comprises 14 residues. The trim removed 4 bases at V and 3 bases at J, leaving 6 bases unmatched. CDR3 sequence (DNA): TGTGCCTGGACTACAGGGGCGACCAATCAGCCCCAGCATTTT. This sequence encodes CAWTTGATNQPQHF.

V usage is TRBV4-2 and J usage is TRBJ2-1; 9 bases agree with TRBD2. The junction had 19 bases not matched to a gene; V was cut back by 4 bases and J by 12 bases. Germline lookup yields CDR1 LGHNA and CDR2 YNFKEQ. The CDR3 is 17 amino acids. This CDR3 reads CASSRGRSGGLPLRQFF. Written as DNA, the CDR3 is TGTGCCAGCAGCCGGGGACGTAGCGGGGGCCTTCCCCTGCGGCAGTTCTTC.

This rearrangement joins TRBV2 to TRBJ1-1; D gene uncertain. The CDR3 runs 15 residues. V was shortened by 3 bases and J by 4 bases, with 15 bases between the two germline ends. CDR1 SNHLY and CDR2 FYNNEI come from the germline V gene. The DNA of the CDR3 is TGTGCCAGCAGTGAGGCCATTAGAGCAAGCACTGAAGCTTTCTTT. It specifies CASSEAIRASTEAFF.

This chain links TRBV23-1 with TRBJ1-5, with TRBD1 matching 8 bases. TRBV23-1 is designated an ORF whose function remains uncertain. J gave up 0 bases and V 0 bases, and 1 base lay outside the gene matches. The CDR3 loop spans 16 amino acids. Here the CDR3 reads CASSQSGQDSNQPQHF. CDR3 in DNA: TGCGCCAGCAGTCAATCGGGACAGGATAGCAATCAGCCCCAGCATTTT.